This T cell receptor beta chain is drawn from a study of Graves' ophthalmopathy and Graves' hyperthyroidism. Study conclusions and caveats: A 13-signature model separated ophthalmopathy from stable hyperthyroidism, reaching about 88% sensitivity and 75% to 83% specificity cross-validated. Clonotypes were expanded in thyroid at above 0.001 frequency, and most also appeared in blood. The model reached 55% to 71% sensitivity and around 74% specificity for predicting ophthalmopathy progression.

This CDR3 comprises 13 residues. V lost 6 bases, J lost 7 bases, and 6 bases stayed unmatched. A note on this clonotype: What it binds is unknown.

In this cohort, patients with other autoimmune diseases, uncontrolled infections, pregnancy or lactation were excluded. TCR beta CDR3 amplification used RNA transcripts. Following a first-round RT-PCR that used HTBI primers, a second-round multiplex PCR was carried out. Via MiXCR, TCRdb re-called the multiplex PCR reads, giving one row per CDR3 protein. The sample shows approximately 160,000 distinct CDR3 sequences, over 35% of them seen only once. The clonotype originates from a woman in her thirties or forties with Graves' ophthalmopathy. The chain couples TRBV12-3 or TRBV12-4 to TRBJ1-5; TRBD1 agrees at 7 bases. Sequencing used peripheral blood. The CDR3 region is CASRGTERQPQHF. In nucleotides, the CDR3 is TGTGCCAGCAGGGGGACAGAAAGGCAGCCCCAGCATTTT.